This entry describes one T cell receptor (beta chain). Its antigen remains unidentified. This sample was included in a study of Graves' ophthalmopathy and Graves' hyperthyroidism. RNA transcripts were the template, and TCR beta CDR3 regions were amplified from them. HTBI primers were employed in first-round RT-PCR, then a second-round multiplex PCR followed. TCRdb analysed the multiplex PCR reads with MiXCR anew, one entry per CDR3 protein. This sample carries 900,000 to 1,200,000 distinct CDR3 sequences, 35% to 40% of them seen once, and the ten largest clones take approximately 10%. Study-level points and caveats: Also, most clonotypes expanded in the thyroid above 0.001 frequency appeared in blood.

Trimming removed 6 bases at V and 11 bases at J, with 20 bases between. This CDR3 contains 14 residues. The germline gives CDR1 MDHEN, CDR2 SYDVKM. Sequenced material: peripheral blood or thyroid tissue (not recorded which). The source of this sequence is an adult man with Graves' hyperthyroidism. The chain couples TRBV28 to TRBJ1-5, with D unresolved. CDR3 coding DNA: TGTGCCAGCAGATCTGACGCAGCGAGTTTGGCCCAGCATTTT. Its translation is CASRSDAASLAQHF. Full variable domain (remainder filled in from reference TRBV28 and TRBJ1-5): DVKVTQSSRYLVKRTGEKVFLECVQDMDHENMFWYRQDPGLGLRLIYFSYDVKMKEKGDIPEGYSVSREKKERFSLILESASTNQTSMYLCASRSDAASLAQHFGDGTRLSIL.